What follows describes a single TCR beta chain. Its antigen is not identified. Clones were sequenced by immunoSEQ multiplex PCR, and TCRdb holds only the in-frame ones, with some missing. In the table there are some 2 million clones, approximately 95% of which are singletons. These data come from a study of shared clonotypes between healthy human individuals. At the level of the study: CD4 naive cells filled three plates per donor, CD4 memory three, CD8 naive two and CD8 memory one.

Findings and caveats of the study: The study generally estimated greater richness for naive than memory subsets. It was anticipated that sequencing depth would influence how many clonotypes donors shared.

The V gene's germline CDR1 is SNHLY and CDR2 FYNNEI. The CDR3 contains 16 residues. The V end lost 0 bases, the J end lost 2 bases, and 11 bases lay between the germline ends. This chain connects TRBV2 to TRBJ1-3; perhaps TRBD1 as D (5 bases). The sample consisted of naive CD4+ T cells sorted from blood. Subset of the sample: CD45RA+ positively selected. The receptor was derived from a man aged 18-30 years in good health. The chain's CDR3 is CASSEAQGGTGNTIYF. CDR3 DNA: TGTGCCAGCAGTGAAGCCCAGGGAGGGACTGGAAACACCATATATTTT. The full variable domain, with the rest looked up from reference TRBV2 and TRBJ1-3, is EPEVTQTPSHQVTQMGQEVILRCVPISNHLYFYWYRQILGQKVEFLVSFYNNEISEKSEIFDDQFSVERPDGSNFTLKIRSTKLEDSAMYFCASSEAQGGTGNTIYFGEGSWLTVV.